Sequencing of this T cell receptor (beta chain) was carried out in a study of blood T cell repertoires in COVID-19 (dated by TCRdb to about 2020). Looking at the study overall: Samples from collaborators originated in the United States, Italy and Spain and spanned both the acute and convalescent phases of COVID-19. The prospective study material was composed of cDNA or gDNA derived from T cells, B-cell-depleted T cells, or PBMCs. Deeply sampled blood TCRbeta repertoires from subjects exposed to, actively infected with, or recovered from COVID-19 were included in the dataset. The repertoires were released in a freely available public database intended as a resource for research on the immune response to SARS-CoV-2. Samples came from the ongoing ImmuneRACE study (first 160 participants) plus 1,254 subjects from 6 global collaborators. Nearly every sample came with metadata listing a de-identified subject ID, COVID-19 status, age in years and sex. HLA class I and class II types, where available, came from metadata supplied by the sample provider rather than from assay-based typing.

General conclusions and limits of the study: Clinical and demographic metadata were provided uncurated, with the amount varying by source and participant.

From a lookup of the germline V gene, CDR1 and CDR2 are ENHRY and SYGVKD. Trimming removed 4 bases from V and 4 bases from J, leaving 15 bases between the germline ends. The CDR3 runs 15 residues from the cysteine to the phenylalanine. The DNA shown is the 45-base CDR3, in frame from base 1. A second Seattle source provided samples from volunteer blood donors who had recovered from COVID-19. Collaborating institutions collected whole blood in K2EDTA tubes following their own protocols. For TCRbeta analysis, collaborators shipped samples in one of three forms: frozen whole blood, isolated PBMCs, or DNA extracted from either of those sample types. TCRbeta CDR3 regions were amplified from genomic DNA by means of the immunoSEQ Assay, a bias-controlled multiplex PCR. From the authors' description of their analysis: Within the assay, amplification of reference gene primers was used to estimate how many nucleated cells each sample contained. To quantify the absolute abundance of each unique TCRbeta CDR3 rearrangement, sequence reads were collapsed and filtered. Productive Simpson clonality was computed per sample as the square root of Simpson's diversity index over productive rearrangements. Not all clones reach the TCRdb copy of this immuneACCESS table, which keeps in-frame sequences only. Checked studies attribute under half of the gap to unresolved V genes and leave the rest unexplained. The V and J calls and the clone size are those of that table, but D and trimming were determined from the DNA. The sample data list about 260,000 clones, and about 87% of these were observed just once. In total, the top ten clones hold roughly 3.9% of the sample.

As concerns this clone: This clone's antigen is unknown. No much larger clone is present one base from it, and per-base qualities are unavailable.

Here the chain combines TRBV10-3 and TRBJ2-3; the D gene is not confidently resolved. The clonotype was recovered from a man aged 60 to 69 who had recovered from COVID-19. The sequenced sample consisted of peripheral blood. The CDR3 reads CAISAVVAAADTQYF. The DNA is TGTGCCATCAGTGCCGTTGTAGCCGCCGCAGATACGCAGTATTTT.